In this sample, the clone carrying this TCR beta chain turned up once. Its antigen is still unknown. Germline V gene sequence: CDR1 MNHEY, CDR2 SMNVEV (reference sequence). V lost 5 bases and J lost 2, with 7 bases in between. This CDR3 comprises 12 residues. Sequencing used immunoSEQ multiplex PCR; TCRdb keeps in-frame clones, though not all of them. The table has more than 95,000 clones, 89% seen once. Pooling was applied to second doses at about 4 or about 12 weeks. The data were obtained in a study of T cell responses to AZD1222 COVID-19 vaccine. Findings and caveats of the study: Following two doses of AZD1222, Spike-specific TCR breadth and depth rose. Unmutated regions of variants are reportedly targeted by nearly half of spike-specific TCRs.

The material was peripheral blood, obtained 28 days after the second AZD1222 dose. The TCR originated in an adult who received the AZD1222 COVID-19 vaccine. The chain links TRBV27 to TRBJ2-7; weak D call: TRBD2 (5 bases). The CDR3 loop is CASSREPYEQYF. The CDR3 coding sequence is TGTGCCAGCAGTAGGGAGCCCTACGAGCAGTACTTC.